The T cell receptor (beta chain) described here comes from a study of blood T cell repertoires in COVID-19. V was pared by 0 bases and J by 7 bases, with 10 bases between. In germline, CDR1 is MNHEY, CDR2 SVGEGT. This CDR3 is built from 14 residues. Sequenced by immunoSEQ multiplex PCR; TCRdb stores in-frame clones only, minus some. The table shows under 30,000 clones, with about 80% occurring only once. This sequence joins TRBV6-2 or TRBV6-3 and TRBJ2-4, with D possibly being TRBD1 (6 bases). The TCR originated in a woman in her 70s with acute or convalescent COVID-19. Material for sequencing was peripheral blood. DNA for the CDR3: TGTGCCAGCAGTTACTCGTTGGGGGCGAACATTCAGTACTTC. Translation: CASSYSLGANIQYF.